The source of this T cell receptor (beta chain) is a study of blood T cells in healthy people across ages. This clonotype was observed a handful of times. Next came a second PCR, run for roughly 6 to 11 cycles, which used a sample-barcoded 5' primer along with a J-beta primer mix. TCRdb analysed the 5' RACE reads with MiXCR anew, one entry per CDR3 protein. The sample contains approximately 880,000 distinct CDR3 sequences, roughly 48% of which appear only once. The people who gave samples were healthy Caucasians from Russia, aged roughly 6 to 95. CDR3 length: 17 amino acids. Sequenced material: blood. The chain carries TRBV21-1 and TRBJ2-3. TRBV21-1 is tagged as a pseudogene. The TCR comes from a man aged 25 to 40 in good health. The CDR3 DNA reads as TGTGCCAGCAGCAAATCGGCGCATAAAACCTCAACAGATACGCAGTATTTT. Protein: CASSKSAHKTSTDTQYF.